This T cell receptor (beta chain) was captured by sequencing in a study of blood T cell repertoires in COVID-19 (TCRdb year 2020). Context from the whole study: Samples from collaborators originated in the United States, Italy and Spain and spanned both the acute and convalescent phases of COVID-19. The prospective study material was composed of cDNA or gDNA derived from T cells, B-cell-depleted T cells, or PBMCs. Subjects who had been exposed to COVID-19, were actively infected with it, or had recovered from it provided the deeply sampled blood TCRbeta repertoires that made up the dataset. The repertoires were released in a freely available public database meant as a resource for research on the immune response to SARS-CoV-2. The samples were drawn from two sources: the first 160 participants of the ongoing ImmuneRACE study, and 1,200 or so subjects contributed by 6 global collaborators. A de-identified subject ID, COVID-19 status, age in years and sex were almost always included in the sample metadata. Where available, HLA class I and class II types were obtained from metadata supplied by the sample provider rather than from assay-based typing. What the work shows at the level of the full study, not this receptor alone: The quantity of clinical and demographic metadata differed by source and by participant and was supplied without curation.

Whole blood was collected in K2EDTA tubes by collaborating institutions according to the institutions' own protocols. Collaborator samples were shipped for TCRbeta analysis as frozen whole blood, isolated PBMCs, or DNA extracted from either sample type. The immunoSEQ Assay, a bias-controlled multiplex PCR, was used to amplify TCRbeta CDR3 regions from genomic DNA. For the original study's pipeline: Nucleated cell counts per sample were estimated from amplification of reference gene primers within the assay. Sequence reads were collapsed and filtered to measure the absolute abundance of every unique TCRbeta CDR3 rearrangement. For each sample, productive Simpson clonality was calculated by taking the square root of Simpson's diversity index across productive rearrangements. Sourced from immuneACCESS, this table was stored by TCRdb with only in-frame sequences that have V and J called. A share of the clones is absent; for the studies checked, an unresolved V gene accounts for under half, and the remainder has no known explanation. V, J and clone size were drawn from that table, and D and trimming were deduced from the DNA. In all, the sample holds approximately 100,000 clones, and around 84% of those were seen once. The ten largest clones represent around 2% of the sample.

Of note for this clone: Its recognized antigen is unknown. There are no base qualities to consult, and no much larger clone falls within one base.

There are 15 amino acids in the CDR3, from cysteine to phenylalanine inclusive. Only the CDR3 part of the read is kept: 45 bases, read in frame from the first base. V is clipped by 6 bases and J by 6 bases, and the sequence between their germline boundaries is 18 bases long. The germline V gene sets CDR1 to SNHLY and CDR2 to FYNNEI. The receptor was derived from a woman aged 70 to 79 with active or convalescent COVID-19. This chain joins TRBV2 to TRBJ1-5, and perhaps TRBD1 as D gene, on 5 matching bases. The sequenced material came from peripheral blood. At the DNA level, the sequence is TGTGCCAGCAGCCTTATGACAGTTTCACCTCAGCCCCAGCATTTT. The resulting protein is CASSLMTVSPQPQHF. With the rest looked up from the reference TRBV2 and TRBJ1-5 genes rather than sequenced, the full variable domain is EPEVTQTPSHQVTQMGQEVILRCVPISNHLYFYWYRQILGQKVEFLVSFYNNEISEKSEIFDDQFSVERPDGSNFTLKIRSTKLEDSAMYFCASSLMTVSPQPQHFGDGTRLSIL.